The source of this TCR beta chain is a study of cytomegalovirus exposure and HLA in healthy donors (dated by TCRdb to 2016 to 2017). For context, the study as a whole: An earlier analysis of roughly 570 of the donors reported approximately 300 Gb of sequence data and roughly 120 million unique TCR beta sequences obtained from about 179 million T cells. All discovery cohort repertoires had been generated on a single sequencing platform. Rather than drawing on any new phenotypic data, the later analysis identified candidate immune exposures from TCR beta sequences and the way those sequences occurred across donors. To predict cytomegalovirus infection status, the study combined high-throughput TCR immunosequencing, statistical association of individual TCRs with disease status, and machine learning. An early release covering 550 to 650 HLA-typed donors comprised approximately 300 gigabases of sequencing data and around 86 million unique TCR sequences. A later analysis re-analyzed previously published TCR beta repertoires from roughly 600 donors and added high-resolution HLA genotyping to study TCR occurrence patterns. The T cell repertoires of several hundred subjects were profiled by immunosequencing and related to cytomegalovirus serostatus. HLA typing included class I and class II loci at four-digit resolution. Because of strong linkage in the cohort, a few DR-DQ haplotypes were treated as single units for association and clustering. Along with the approximately 670-subject first cohort, a separate validation cohort of over a hundred different subjects was used. Typing coverage differed by locus: A, B, C, DRB1 and DQB1 were typed in roughly 629-630 donors, DQA1 in 522, DPA1 in 606, and DPB1 in roughly 450. The genetic ancestry cluster associated with self-reported Caucasian donors included roughly 84% of the 300 to 450 genotyped donors. In a later genetic analysis, genome-wide SNP genotypes for 398 of the 666 donors were used, and that subset was treated as a discovery cohort. An earlier analysis of several hundred of the donors applied high-throughput TCR beta sequencing to assess whether each TCR beta V gene segment acted as functional or pseudogenic. On average, 235,054 unique TCR beta nucleotide sequences were sequenced per donor among some 420 genotyped donors of the cohort, with around 19% of those sequences being non-productive. The study aimed to test whether signatures of past pathogen exposure could be identified by cataloging public T cell receptors. Alongside the repertoire data, information on donor age, sex, ethnicity and CMV serostatus was compiled.

A remark on this clone: Its antigen specificity is not known. Base-call qualities are not available, and no considerably larger clone is one nucleotide away.

The cohort comprised some 700 healthy bone marrow donors. Cohort members were all nominally healthy when sampled, although unrecorded immune exposures were likely present. The donor tested CMV seropositive, placing the donor among the roughly 300 seropositive members of the cohort. A peripheral blood sample was collected from each donor, and TCR beta sequencing was performed on peripheral blood mononuclear cells. The Qiagen DNeasy Blood Extraction Kit was used to extract genomic DNA from the blood cell samples. The full study reports these points: Correlated functional status among segregating V segments might reflect linkage disequilibrium, but an unknown experimental factor could not be ruled out. It was suggested by the authors that the approach could potentially be generalized to other disease states and immunological phenotypes. A further reported finding was that TCR beta sequences accurately predicted the HLA-A and HLA-B alleles for most subjects in the first cohort. In a later analysis, TCR association rates were found to vary across HLA loci, with the most associated TCRs seen for DRB1 alleles and the fewest for HLA-C alleles. Some IMGT-functional V segments, including TRBV6-2 and TRBV6-3, could not be distinguished by the 87-base-pair reads and were therefore excluded. According to a later genetic analysis, donors in an Asian-associated ancestry cluster had fewer N-insertions in productive TCRs than the approximately 700-donor mean. Because HLA typing was missing for some donors at each locus, association tests included only the typed subset. For the cohort, immune exposure information was limited to CMV serostatus. Only TCR beta chains were sequenced in this cohort, and the absence of alpha or paired-chain data limited detectable features. In a later analysis, several top co-occurrence clusters were reported to appear linked to parvovirus B19, influenza, CMV and Epstein-Barr virus. A group of highly shared sequence variants was considered likely to be a technical artifact of the sequencing pipeline. A later analysis found that most CMV-associated TCR beta chains appeared HLA-restricted, with HLA associations seemingly driven largely by CMV exposure. In both the original and validation cohorts, the classifier was reported to diagnose cytomegalovirus status with high specificity and sensitivity. Most TCR sequences were observed very rarely across donors, whereas some public TCRs were present in many individuals. Strong co-occurrence of HLA alleles, especially DR and DQ, made assigning TCR associations to individual alleles difficult. Sequencing depth was assumed to be roughly uniform across donors in the presence/absence analyses, though that assumption may not hold. Broadly in line with IMGT annotations, most TCR beta V segments showed up in productive rearrangements about 87% or about 30% of the time in an earlier analysis of under 700 of the donors. A later analysis found that HLA-associated TCR beta chains were more clonally expanded and had lower generation probabilities than equally common non-associated chains. The earlier analysis of around 600 of the donors excluded roughly 17 rarely observed V segments, including chromosome 9 orphons, because counts were too low. In vitro tests confirmed that a few of the cytomegalovirus-associated TCR beta chains recognize cytomegalovirus antigens. The study listed 150 to 200 TCR beta chains as associated with cytomegalovirus. V-gene and J-gene trimming of TCR beta chains was associated with a missense DCLRE1C variant in a later genetic analysis, and the association was replicated in an independent cohort. A later analysis associated 16,951 TCR beta sequences with specific HLA alleles at a false discovery rate of 0.05.

The receptor library was made with the immunoSEQ multiplex PCR assay. The multiplex PCR relied on a mix of 60 forward primers for TCR Vbeta segments and 13 reverse primers for TCR Jbeta segments. Amplification of the CDR3 region of rearranged TCR beta genes was performed with a multiplex PCR assay on genomic DNA. The amplified TCR beta libraries were sequenced on the Illumina HiSeq System as 87-base-pair reads. Processing in the source paper ran as follows. In a later analysis, roughly 80 million unique TCR beta chains were counted across the approximately 640 repertoires, and approximately 11 million of these chains were shared by at least two donors. Raw reads were error-corrected and collapsed into unique sequences with a nearest-neighbor algorithm that merged closely related sequences to remove PCR and sequencing errors. To assign V, D and J gene segments, CDR3 sequences were aligned to IMGT reference sequences. For a sequence to be retained, a match of at least six nucleotides was required to both a V gene segment and a J gene segment. A rearrangement was called productive if the CDR3 had no stop codons and remained in frame with V and J, and every other rearrangement was called non-productive. CDR3 was defined according to IMGT convention as the region running from the second conserved V-encoded cysteine to the conserved J-encoded phenylalanine. In an earlier analysis of 500 to 650 of the donors, sequences lacking an unambiguous match to a single V gene segment were excluded. An earlier analysis of about 590 of the donors classified V segments as functional when productive rearrangements were above 56.7% and as segregating when the standard deviation between donors was above 5%. A statistical classification framework was built for diagnosing cytomegalovirus status from the catalog of TCR beta chain sequences. V and J gene assignment, in a later analysis, came from comparing TCR nucleotide sequences with IMGT/GENE-DB human TR gene sequences. Using the TCRdist pipeline, a later analysis assigned CDR3 sequences along with most-parsimonious VDJ recombination scenarios. A later analysis defined each TCR beta chain by its CDR3 amino acid sequence plus V-gene family, and excluded reads lacking a unique V-gene family. In a later analysis, approximately 640 highly shared, low-generation-probability nucleotide sequences were removed to address suspected cross-contamination and a sequencing artifact. For each public chain, a later analysis derived a clonal expansion index from normalized ranks of inferred template counts within each repertoire. Generation probabilities in a later analysis came from a VDJ recombination model fitted to out-of-frame rearrangements, and those results were checked against IGoR. In a later analysis, TCR-TCR, TCR-HLA and TCR-CMV co-occurrence was scored with hypergeometric tests, and a repertoire-size bias correction was applied to TCR pairs. In a later analysis, false discovery rates were estimated by permuting HLA or CMV assignments 20 times. In a later analysis, co-occurring TCRs were grouped with DBSCAN, and TCRdist sequence similarity was added when clustering was performed within HLA-allele-positive subsets. Co-occurrence clustering excluded repertoires with fewer than 30,000 or more than 120,000 public chains, plus five with anomalous nucleotide sharing. TCRdb obtained this table from immuneACCESS and retained in-frame rearrangements with V and J assigned. These tables miss some clones; where compared with another copy, unresolved V genes account for less than half of the shortfall, and the remainder is unexplained. The V and J calls and clone size come from that table; D and trimming were worked out from the DNA. The sample contains approximately 32,000 clones, around 77% of them found a single time. The ten largest clones represent approximately 8.9% of the sample.

The V end gives up 3 bases and the J end 4 bases, leaving 2 bases in the junction not matched to a gene. Reading the germline V gene (reference sequence) gives CDR1 LNHDA and CDR2 SQIVND. Counted from cysteine to phenylalanine, this CDR3 has 14 amino acids. Solely the CDR3 DNA is kept, with 42 bases framed from the first base. The sequence is built from TRBV19 and TRBJ2-1; TRBD1 matches 8 bases in the middle. The source material was PBMCs. This TCR derives from a woman younger than 45 in good health and CMV-seropositive. The bases read TGTGCCAGTAGTATGACAGGGGAGTACAATGAGCAGTTCTTC. Its product reads: CASSMTGEYNEQFF.